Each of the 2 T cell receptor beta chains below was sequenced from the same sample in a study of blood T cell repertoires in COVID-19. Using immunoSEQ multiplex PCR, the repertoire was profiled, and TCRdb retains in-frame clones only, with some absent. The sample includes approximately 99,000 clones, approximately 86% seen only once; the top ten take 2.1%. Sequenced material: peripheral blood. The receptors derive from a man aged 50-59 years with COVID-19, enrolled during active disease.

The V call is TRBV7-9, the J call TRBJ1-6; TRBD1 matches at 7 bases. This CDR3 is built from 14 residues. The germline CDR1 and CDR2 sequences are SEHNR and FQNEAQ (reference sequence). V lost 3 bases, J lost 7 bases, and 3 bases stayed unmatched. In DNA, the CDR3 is TGTGCCAGCAGCTTGGGACAGAAAAATTCACCCCTCCACTTT. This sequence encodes CASSLGQKNSPLHF.

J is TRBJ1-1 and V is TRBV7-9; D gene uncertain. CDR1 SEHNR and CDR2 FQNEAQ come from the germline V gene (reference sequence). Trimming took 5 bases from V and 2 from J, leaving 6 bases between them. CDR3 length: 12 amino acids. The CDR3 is CASSDTNTEAFF. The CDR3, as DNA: TGTGCCAGCAGCGATACTAACACTGAAGCTTTCTTT.